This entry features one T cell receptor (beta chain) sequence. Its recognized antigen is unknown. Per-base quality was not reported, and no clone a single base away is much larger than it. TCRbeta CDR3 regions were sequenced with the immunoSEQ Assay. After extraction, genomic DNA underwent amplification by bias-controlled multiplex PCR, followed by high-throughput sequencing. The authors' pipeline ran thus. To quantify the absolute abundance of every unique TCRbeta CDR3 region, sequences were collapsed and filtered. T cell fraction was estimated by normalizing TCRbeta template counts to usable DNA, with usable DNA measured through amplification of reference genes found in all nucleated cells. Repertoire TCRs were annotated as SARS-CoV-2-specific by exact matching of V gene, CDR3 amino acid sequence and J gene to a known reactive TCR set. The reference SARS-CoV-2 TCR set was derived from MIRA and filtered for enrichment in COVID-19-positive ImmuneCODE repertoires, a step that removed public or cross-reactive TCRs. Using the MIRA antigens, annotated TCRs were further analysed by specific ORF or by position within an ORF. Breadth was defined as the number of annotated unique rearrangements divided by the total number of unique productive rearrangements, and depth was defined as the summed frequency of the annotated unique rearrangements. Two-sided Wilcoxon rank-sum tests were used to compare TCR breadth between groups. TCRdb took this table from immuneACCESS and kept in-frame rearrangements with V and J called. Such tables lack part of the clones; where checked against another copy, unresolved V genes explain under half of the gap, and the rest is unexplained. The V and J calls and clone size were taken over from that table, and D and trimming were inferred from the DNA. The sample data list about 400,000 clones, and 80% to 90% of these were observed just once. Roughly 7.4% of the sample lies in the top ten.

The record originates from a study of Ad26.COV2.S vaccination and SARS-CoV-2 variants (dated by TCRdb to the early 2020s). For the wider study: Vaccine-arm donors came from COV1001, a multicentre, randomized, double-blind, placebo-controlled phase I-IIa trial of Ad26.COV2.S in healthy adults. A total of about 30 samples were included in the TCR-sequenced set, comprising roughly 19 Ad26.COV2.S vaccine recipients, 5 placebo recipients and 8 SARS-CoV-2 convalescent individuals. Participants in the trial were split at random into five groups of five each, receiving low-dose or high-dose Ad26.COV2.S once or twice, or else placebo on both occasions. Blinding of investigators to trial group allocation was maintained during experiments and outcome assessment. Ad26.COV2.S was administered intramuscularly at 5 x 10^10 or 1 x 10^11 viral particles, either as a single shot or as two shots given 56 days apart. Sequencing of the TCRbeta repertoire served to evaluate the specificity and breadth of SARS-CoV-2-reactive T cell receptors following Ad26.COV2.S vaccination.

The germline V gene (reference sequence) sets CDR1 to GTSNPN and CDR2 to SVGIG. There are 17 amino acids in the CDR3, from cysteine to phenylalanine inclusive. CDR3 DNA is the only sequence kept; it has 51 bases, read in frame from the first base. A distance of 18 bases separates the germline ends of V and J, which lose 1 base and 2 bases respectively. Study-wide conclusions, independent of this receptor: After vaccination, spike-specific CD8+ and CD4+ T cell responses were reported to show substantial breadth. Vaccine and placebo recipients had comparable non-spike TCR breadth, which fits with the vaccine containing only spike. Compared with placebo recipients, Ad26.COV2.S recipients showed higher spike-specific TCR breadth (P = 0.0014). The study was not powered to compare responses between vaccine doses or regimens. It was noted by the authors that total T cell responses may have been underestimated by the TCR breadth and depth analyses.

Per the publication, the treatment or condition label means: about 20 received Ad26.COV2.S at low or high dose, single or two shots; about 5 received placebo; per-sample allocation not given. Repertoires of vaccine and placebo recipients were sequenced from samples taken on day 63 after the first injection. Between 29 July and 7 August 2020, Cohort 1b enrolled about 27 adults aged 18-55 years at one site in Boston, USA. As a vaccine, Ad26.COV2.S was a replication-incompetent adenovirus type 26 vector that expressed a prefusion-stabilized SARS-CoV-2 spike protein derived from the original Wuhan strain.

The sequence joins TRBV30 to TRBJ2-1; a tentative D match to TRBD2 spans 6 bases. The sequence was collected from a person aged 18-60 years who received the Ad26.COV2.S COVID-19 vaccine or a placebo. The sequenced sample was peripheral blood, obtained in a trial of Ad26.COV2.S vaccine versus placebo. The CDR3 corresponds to CAWSGEVGGEPYNEQFF. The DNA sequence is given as TGTGCCTGGAGTGGAGAGGTGGGGGGAGAACCCTACAATGAGCAGTTCTTC.